A single T cell receptor (beta chain) is shown here with its context. This CDR3 has 11 amino acids. The trim removed 7 bases at V and 9 bases at J, leaving 7 bases unmatched. CDR1 and CDR2 (germline): SQVTM, ANQGSEA. Per the original data handling: Researchers report that nucleated cell counts were estimated from reference gene primer amplification. Repertoires were generated with immunoSEQ multiplex PCR, while TCRdb's copy carries only in-frame clones and drops some. The V and J calls and clone size were taken over from that table, and D and trimming were inferred from the DNA. The sample holds a few hundred thousand clones, 85% to 90% seen once. In Seattle, patients joined the study during active infection and were tracked longitudinally. The data originate from a study of blood T cell repertoires in COVID-19. At the level of the study: T cells, B-cell-depleted T cells, or PBMCs provided the cDNA or gDNA that served as material.

This chain links TRBV29-1 with TRBJ1-2, with TRBD1 identical over 8 bases. The sequenced sample consisted of peripheral blood. The source is a woman in her twenties or thirties with COVID-19, enrolled during active disease. The CDR3 region has the DNA TGCAGCGACAACAGGGGGGTAAGCTACACCTTC. Its translation is CSDNRGVSYTF. The variable domain in full, completed from reference TRBV29-1 and TRBJ1-2, reads SAVISQKPSRDICQRGTSLTIQCQVDSQVTMMFWYRQQPGQSLTLIATANQGSEATYESGFVIDKFPISRPNLTFSTLTVSNMSPEDSSIYLCSDNRGVSYTFGSGTRLTVV.